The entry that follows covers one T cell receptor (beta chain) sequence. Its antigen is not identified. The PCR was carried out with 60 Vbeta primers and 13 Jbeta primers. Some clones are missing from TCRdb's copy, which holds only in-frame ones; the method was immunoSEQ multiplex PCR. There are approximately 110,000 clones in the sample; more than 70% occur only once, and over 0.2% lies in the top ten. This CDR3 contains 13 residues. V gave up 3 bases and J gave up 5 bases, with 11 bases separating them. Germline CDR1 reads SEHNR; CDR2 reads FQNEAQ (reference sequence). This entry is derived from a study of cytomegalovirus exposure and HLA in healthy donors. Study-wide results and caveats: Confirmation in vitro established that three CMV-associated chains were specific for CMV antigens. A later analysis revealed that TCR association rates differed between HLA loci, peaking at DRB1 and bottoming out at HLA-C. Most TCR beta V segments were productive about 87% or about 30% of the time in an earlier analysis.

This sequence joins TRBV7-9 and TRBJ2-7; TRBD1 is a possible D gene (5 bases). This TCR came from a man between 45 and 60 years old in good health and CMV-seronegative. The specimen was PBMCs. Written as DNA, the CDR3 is TGTGCCAGCAGCTTGGGCAGGGCCCACGAGCAGTACTTC. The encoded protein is CASSLGRAHEQYF.